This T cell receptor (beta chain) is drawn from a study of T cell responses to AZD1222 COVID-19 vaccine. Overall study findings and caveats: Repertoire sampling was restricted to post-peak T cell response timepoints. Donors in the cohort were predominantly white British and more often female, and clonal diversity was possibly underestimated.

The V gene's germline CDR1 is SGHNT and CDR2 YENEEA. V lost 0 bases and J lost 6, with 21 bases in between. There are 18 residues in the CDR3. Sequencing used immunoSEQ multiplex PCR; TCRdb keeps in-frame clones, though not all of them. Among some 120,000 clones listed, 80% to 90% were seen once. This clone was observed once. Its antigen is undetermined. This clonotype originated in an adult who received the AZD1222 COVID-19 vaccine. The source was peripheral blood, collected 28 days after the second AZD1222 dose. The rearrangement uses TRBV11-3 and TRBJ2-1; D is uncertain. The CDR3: CASSLEGRYTTGSNEQFF. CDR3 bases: TGTGCCAGCAGCTTAGAGGGCAGATACACCACGGGTAGCAATGAGCAGTTCTTC.